The 10 T cell receptor beta chains below were found in one sample sequenced in a study of cytomegalovirus exposure and HLA in healthy donors. This PCR relied on a set of 60 Vbeta primers and 13 Jbeta primers. Sequenced by immunoSEQ multiplex PCR; TCRdb stores in-frame clones only, minus some. The sample has more than 100,000 clones; about 9.2% are singletons. What was sequenced was PBMCs. The receptors stem from a woman between 40 and 55 years old in good health and CMV-seropositive.

The J gene is TRBJ1-1, the V gene TRBV6-5; D is possibly TRBD1 (6 bases). The length of the CDR3 is 13 residues. V lost 4 bases and J 7 bases, leaving 13 bases between the germline ends. Per germline, CDR1 MNHEY and CDR2 SVGAGI. The CDR3 coding sequence is TGTGCCAGCAGTTCTCCAGGGGTGGGTGAAGCTTTCTTT. It codes for CASSSPGVGEAFF.

The genes are TRBV2 and TRBJ1-6, with D possibly being TRBD1 (6 bases). CDR1 is SNHLY and CDR2 is FYNNEI in the germline V gene. Trimming stripped 7 bases from V and 7 bases from J, with 11 bases between. There are 13 residues in the CDR3. CDR3 amino acids: CASTTGLNSPLHF. In DNA, the CDR3 is TGTGCCAGCACGACAGGATTAAATTCACCCCTCCACTTT.

This clone has only a few counts. The CDR3, as DNA: TGTGCCAGCATTGGCCCGCGGAGGCGGTGTAGCACAGATACGCAGTATTTT. Its protein is CASIGPRRRCSTDTQYF. This chain connects TRBV27 to TRBJ2-3; D perhaps matches TRBD2 (5 bases). Trimming removed 7 bases from V and 0 bases from J, with 20 bases in between. Germline values: CDR1 MNHEY, CDR2 SMNVEV (reference sequence). The CDR3 runs 17 residues.

In its sample, this clone was seen a few times. The rearrangement joins TRBV27 to TRBJ2-7; a weak D match, TRBD1 (5 bases). Germline loops: CDR1 MNHEY, CDR2 SMNVEV (reference sequence). V shed 6 bases and J shed 1 base, with 19 bases lying between them. This CDR3 has 16 residues. Here the CDR3 reads CASSLAFGQGSYEQYF. As DNA, the CDR3 is TGTGCCAGCAGCTTAGCTTTTGGCCAGGGATCCTACGAGCAGTACTTC.

The chain has TRBV15 and TRBJ2-7; TRBD1 agrees at 7 bases. CDR3 length: 16 residues. The junction had 8 bases not matched to a gene; V was cut back by 0 bases and J by 3 bases. CDR1 and CDR2 from the germline V gene are LNHNV and YYDKDF (reference sequence). CDR3 sequence reads: CATSRDRAGQVYEQYF. The CDR3 DNA reads TGTGCCACCAGCAGAGATCGAGCCGGACAGGTCTACGAGCAGTACTTC. Filled out from reference TRBV15 and TRBJ2-7, the complete variable domain reads DAMVIQNPRYQVTQFGKPVTLSCSQTLNHNVMYWYQQKSSQAPKLLFHYYDKDFNNEADTPDNFQSRRPNTSFCFLDIRSPGLGDTAMYLCATSRDRAGQVYEQYFGPGTRLTVT.

This clone turned up a few times. This sequence joins TRBV2 and TRBJ2-4, with D maybe TRBD1 (5 bases). V gave up 4 bases and J gave up 6 bases, with 13 bases separating them. There are 14 residues in the CDR3. Germline loops: CDR1 SNHLY, CDR2 FYNNEI. CDR3: CASSVEGDRNIQYF. The CDR3 DNA reads TGTGCCAGCAGTGTCGAAGGGGATAGAAACATTCAGTACTTC.

V gene TRBV29-1 combines with J gene TRBJ2-5; D uncertain. V gave up 5 bases and J gave up 2 bases, with 6 bases separating them. Germline V gene data show CDR1 as SQVTM and CDR2 as ANQGSEA. The CDR3 length is 11 residues. In nucleotides, the CDR3 is TGCAGCGTTATTCGGCAAGAGACCCAGTACTTC. It specifies CSVIRQETQYF.

V gene TRBV5-1 combines with J gene TRBJ1-5; D ambiguous. This CDR3 contains 13 residues. Trimming cost V 4 bases and J 5 bases, with 10 bases left between them. CDR1 is SGHRS and CDR2 is YFSETQ in the germline V gene. CDR3 sequence: CASSLERDQPQHF. In DNA, the CDR3 is TGCGCCAGCAGCCTCGAAAGAGATCAGCCCCAGCATTTT.

The chain employs TRBV19 and TRBJ2-7; D unclear. The CDR3 spans 12 residues. Germline V gene lookup returns CDR1 LNHDA and CDR2 SQIVND (reference sequence). The V and J ends lost 2 bases and 3 bases respectively, with 5 bases between them. The CDR3 sequence: CASSIYGYEQYF. The CDR3 DNA is TGTGCCAGTAGTATATACGGCTACGAGCAGTACTTC.

This clone has just a few counts. The chain uses TRBV6-1 and TRBJ2-1, with D hard to call. Germline CDR1 and CDR2: MNHNS and SASEGT. V shed 2 bases and J shed 0 bases, with 8 bases lying between them. This CDR3 comprises 15 residues. The CDR3 nucleotides read TGTGCCAGCAGTGAAATAGTTAGCTCCTACAATGAGCAGTTCTTC. It is translated as CASSEIVSSYNEQFF.